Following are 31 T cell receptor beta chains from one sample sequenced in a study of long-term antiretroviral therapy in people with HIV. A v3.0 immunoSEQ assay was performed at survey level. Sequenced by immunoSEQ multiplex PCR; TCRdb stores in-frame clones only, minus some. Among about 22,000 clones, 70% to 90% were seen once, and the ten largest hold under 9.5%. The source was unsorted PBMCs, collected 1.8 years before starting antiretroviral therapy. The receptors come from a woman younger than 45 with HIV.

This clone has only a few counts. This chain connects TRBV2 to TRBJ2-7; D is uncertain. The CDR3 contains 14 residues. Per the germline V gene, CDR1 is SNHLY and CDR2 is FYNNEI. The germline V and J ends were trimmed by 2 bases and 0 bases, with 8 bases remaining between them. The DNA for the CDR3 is TGTGCCAGCAGTGAATGGGCTATCTCCTACGAGCAGTACGTC. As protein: CASSEWAISYEQYV.

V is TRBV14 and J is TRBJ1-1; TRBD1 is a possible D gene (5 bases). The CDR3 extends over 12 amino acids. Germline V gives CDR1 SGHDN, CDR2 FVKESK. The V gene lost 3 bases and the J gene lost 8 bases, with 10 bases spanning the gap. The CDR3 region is CASSQQGMEAFF. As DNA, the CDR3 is TGTGCCAGCAGCCAGCAGGGTATGGAAGCTTTCTTT.

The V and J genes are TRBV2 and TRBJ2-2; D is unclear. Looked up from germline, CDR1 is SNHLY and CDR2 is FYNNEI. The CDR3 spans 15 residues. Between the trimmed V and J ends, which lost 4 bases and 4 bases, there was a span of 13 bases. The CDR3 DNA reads TGTGCCAGCAGTGTCGTTCTCGGGTCCACCGGGGAGCTGTTTTTT. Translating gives CASSVVLGSTGELFF.

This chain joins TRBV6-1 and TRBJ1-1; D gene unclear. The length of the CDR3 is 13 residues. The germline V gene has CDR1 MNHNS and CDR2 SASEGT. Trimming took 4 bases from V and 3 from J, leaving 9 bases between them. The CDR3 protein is CASSGQSDTEAFF. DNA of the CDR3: TGTGCCAGCAGTGGGCAGTCGGACACTGAAGCTTTCTTT.

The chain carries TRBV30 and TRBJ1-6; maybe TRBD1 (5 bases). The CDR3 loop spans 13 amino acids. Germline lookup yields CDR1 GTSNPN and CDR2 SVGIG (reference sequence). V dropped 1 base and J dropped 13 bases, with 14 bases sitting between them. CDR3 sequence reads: CAWSERARDPLHF. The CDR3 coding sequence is TGTGCCTGGAGTGAGCGCGCGAGGGACCCCCTCCACTTT.

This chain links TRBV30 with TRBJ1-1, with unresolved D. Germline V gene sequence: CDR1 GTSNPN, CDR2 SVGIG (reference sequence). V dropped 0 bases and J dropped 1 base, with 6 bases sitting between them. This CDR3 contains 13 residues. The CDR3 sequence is CAWSVQRNTEAFF. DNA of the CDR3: TGTGCCTGGAGTGTACAACGGAACACTGAAGCTTTCTTT.

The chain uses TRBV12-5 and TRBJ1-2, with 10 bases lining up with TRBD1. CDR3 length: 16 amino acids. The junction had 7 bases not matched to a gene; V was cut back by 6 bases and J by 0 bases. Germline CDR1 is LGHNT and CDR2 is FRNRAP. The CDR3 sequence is CASGMGQGLTNYGYTF. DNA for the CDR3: TGTGCTAGTGGAATGGGACAGGGGCTCACTAACTATGGCTACACCTTC.

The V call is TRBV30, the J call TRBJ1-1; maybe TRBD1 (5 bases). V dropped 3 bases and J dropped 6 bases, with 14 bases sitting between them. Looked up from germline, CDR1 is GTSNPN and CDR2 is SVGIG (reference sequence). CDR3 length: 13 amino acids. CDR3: CAWRGPGRPEAFF. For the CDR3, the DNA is TGTGCCTGGAGGGGACCAGGACGGCCTGAAGCTTTCTTT. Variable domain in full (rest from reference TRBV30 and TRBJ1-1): SQTIHQWPATLVQPVGSPLSLECTVEGTSNPNLYWYRQAAGRGLQLLFYSVGIGQISSEVPQNLSASRPQDRQFILSSKKLLLSDSGFYLCAWRGPGRPEAFFGQGTRLTVV.

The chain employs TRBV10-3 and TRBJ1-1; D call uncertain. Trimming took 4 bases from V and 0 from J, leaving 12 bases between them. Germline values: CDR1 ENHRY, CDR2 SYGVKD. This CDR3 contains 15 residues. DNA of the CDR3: TGTGCCATCAGTGCTCTGTCGAGTATGAACACTGAAGCTTTCTTT. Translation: CAISALSSMNTEAFF.

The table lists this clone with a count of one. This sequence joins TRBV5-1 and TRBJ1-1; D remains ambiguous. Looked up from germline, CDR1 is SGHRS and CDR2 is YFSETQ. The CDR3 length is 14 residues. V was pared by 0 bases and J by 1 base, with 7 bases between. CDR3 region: CASSLALGNTEAFF. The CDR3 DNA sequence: TGCGCCAGCAGCTTGGCCCTGGGGAACACTGAAGCTTTCTTT.

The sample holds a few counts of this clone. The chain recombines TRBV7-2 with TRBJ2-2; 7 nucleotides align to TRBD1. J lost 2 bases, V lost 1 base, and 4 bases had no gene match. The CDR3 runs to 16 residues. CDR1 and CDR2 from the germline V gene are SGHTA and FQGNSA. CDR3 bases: TGTGCCAGCAGCTTAGTAGGGGGCTATAACACCGGGGAGCTGTTTTTT. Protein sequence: CASSLVGGYNTGELFF.

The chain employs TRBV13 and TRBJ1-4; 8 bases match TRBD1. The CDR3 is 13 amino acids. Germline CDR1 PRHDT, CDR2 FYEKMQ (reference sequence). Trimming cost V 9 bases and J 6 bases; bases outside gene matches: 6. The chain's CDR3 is CASAQGVDEKLFF. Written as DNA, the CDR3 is TGTGCCAGTGCACAGGGGGTTGATGAAAAACTGTTTTTT.

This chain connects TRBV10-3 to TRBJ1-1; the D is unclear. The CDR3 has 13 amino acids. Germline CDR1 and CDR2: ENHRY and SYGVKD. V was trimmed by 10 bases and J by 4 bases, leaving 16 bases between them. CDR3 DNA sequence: TGTGCCAGTAATTCTCGGACGGGCACTGAAGCTTTCTTT. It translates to CASNSRTGTEAFF.

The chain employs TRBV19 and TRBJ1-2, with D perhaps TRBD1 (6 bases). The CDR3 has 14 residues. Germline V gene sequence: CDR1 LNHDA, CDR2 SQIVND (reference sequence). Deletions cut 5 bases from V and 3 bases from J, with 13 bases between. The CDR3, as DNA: TGTGCCAGTAGTGGCAGGGGTCCTGACTATGGCTACACCTTC. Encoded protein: CASSGRGPDYGYTF.

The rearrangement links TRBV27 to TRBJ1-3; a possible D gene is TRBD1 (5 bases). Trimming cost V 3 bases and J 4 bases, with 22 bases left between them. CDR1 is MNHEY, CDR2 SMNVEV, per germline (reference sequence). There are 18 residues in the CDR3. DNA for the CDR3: TGTGCCAGCAGTTTCCGGGGCCCCCTCAGGTTTAAGGGAAACACCATATATTTT. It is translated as CASSFRGPLRFKGNTIYF.

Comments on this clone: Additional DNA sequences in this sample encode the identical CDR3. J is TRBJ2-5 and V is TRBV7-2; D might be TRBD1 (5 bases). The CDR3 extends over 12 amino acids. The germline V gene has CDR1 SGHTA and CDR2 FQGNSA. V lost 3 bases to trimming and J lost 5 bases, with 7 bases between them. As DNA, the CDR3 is TGTGCCAGCAGCTTTAACAGGGAGACCCAGTACTTC. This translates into CASSFNRETQYF.

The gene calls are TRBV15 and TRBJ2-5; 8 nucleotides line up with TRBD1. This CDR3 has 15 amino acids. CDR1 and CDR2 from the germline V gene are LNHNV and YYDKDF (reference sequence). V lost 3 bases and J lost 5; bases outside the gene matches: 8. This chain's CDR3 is CATSSGDRRLETQYF. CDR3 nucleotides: TGTGCCACCAGCAGTGGGGACAGGAGACTCGAGACCCAGTACTTC.

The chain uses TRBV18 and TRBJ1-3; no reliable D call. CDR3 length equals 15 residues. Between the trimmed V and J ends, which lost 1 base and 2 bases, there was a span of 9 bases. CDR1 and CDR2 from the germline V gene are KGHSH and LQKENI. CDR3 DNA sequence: TGTGCCAGCTCACCACAGGGAACGACTGGAAACACCATATATTTT. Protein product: CASSPQGTTGNTIYF.

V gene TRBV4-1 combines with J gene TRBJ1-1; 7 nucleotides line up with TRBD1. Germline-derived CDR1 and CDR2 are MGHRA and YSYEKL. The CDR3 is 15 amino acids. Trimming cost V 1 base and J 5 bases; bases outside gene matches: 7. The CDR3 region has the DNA TGCGCCAGCAGCCAAGTAAAAGGGGGCTGGACTGAAGCTTTCTTT. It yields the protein CASSQVKGGWTEAFF.

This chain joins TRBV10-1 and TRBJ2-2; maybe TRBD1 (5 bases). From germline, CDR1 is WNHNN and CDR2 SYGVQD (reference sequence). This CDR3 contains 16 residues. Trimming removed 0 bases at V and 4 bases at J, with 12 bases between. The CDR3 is CASSESLTVPTGELFF. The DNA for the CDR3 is TGCGCCAGCAGTGAGTCGTTGACAGTCCCCACCGGGGAGCTGTTTTTT.

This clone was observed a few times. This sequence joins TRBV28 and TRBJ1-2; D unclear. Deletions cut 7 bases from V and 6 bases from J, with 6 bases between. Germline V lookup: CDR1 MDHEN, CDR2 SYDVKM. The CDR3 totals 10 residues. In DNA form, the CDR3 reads TGTGCCAGCAAGGGCAATGGCTACACCTTC. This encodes CASKGNGYTF.

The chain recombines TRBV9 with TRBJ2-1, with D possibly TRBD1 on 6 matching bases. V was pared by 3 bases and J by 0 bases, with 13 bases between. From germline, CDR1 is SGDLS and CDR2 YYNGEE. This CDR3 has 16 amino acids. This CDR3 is CASSAGTGSSYNEQFF. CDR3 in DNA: TGTGCCAGCAGCGCCGGTACAGGGAGCTCCTACAATGAGCAGTTCTTC.

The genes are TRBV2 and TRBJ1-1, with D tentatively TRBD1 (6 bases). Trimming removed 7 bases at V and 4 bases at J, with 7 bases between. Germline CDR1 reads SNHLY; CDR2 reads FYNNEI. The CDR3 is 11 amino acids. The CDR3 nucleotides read TGTGCCAGCAAGGGGGGCACTGAAGCTTTCTTT. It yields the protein CASKGGTEAFF.

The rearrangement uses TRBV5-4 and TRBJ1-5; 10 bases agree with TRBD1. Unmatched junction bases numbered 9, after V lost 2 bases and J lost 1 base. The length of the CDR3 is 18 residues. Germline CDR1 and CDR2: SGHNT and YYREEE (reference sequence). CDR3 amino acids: CASSLAGDRGLSNQPQHF. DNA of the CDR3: TGTGCCAGCAGCTTAGCGGGGGACAGGGGTTTAAGCAATCAGCCCCAGCATTTT.

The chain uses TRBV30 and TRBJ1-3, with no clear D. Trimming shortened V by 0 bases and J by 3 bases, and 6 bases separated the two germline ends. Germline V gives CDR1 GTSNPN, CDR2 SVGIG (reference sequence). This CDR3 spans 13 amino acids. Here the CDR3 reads CAWSVEFGNTIYF. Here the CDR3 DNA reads TGTGCCTGGAGTGTTGAGTTTGGAAACACCATATATTTT.

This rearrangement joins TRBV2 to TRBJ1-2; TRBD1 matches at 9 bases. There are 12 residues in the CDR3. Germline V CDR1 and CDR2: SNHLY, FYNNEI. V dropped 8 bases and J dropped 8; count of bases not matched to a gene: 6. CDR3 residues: CASDRGVVGYTF. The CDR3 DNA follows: TGTGCCAGCGACAGGGGGGTGGTCGGCTACACCTTC.

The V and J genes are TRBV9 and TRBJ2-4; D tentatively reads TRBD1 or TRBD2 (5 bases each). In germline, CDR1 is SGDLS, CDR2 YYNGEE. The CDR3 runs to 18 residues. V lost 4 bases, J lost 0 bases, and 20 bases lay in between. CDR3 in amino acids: CASSPTPGAVIAKNIQYF. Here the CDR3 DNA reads TGTGCCAGCAGCCCTACTCCCGGGGCCGTTATAGCCAAAAACATTCAGTACTTC. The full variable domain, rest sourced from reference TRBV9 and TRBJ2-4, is DSGVTQTPKHLITATGQRVTLRCSPRSGDLSVYWYQQSLDQGLQFLIQYYNGEERAKGNILERFSAQQFPDLHSELNLSSLELGDSALYFCASSPTPGAVIAKNIQYFGAGTRLSVL.

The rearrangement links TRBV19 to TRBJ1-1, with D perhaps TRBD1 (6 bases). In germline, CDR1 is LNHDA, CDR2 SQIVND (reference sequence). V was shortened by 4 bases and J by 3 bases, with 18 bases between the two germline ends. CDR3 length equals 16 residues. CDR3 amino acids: CASSNYGRGGDTEAFF. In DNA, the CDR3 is TGTGCCAGTAGTAACTACGGGAGAGGGGGGGACACTGAAGCTTTCTTT.

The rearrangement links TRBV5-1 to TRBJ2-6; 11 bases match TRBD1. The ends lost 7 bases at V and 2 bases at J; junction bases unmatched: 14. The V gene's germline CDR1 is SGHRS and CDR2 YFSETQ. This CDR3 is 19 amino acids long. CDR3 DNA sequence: TGCGCCAGCCCTAAACCGGAAGGACAGGGGGCGGCTGGGGCCAACGTCCTGACTTTC. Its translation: CASPKPEGQGAAGANVLTF.

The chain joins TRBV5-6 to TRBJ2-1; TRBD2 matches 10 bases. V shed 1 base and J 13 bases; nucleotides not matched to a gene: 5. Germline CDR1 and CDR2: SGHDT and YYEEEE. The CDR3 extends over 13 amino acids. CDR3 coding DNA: TGTGCCAGCAGCTTGTTAGCGGGGGGCCCTCAGTTCTTC. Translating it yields CASSLLAGGPQFF.

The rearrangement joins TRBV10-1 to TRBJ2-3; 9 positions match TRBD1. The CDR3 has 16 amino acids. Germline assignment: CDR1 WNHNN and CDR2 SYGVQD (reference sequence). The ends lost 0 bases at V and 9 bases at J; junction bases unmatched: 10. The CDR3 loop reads CASSESGTGPLGTQYF. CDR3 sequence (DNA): TGCGCCAGCAGTGAGTCCGGGACAGGGCCATTAGGCACGCAGTATTTT.